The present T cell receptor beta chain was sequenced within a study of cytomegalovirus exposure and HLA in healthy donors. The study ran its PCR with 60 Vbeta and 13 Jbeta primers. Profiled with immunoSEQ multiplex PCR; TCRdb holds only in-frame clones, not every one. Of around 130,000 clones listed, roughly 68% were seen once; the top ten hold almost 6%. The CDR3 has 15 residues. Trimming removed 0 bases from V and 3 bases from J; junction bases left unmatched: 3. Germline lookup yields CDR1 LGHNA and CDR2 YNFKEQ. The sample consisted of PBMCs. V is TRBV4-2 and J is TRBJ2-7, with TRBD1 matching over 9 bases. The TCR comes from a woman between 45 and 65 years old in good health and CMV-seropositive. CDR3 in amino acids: CASSQERDRDYEQYF. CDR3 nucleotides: TGTGCCAGCAGCCAAGAGCGGGACAGGGACTACGAGCAGTACTTC.